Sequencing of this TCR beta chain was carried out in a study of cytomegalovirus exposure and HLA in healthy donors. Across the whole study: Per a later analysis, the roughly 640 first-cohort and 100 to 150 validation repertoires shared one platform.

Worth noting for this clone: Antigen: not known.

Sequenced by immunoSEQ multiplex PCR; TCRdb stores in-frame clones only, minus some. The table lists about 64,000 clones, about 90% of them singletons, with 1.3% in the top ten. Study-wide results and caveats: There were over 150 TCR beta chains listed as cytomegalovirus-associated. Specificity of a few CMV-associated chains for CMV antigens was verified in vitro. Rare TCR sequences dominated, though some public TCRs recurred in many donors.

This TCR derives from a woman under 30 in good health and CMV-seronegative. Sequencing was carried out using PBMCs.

The DNA for the CDR3 is TGTGCCAGCAGCCACTTTACAGGGGATGGAGAGACCCAGTACTTC. This translates into CASSHFTGDGETQYF. The chain carries TRBV5-5 and TRBJ2-5, with TRBD1 identical over 7 bases. Unmatched junction bases numbered 10, after V lost 4 bases and J lost 4 bases. The germline V gene encodes CDR1 SGHKS and CDR2 YYEKEE (reference sequence). The CDR3 spans 15 residues.